This T cell receptor (beta chain) originates from a study of beta chain features in type 1 diabetes. With respect to this clone: Its antigen remains unidentified.

Averaging roughly 100 mL, one heparinised blood draw was given by each donor. Stem cell-like memory, regulatory, central memory and naive CD4+ cells were sorted via CD45RO/CCR7/CD25/CD127/CD95/CD27. Expressed TCRB transcripts were sequenced because the entire RNA isolate underwent reverse transcription. The data were produced by immunoSEQ multiplex PCR, yet TCRdb's version contains in-frame clones alone and is incomplete. The data contain 300,000 to 350,000 clones, roughly 13% of them singletons. Findings and caveats of the study: Moderate yet significant TCRB CDR3 shortening was seen in Type 1 diabetes patients in all four CD4+ subsets.

There are 14 residues in the CDR3. In germline, CDR1 is SGHTA, CDR2 FQGNSA. V lost 2 bases and J lost 1, with 8 bases in between. The TCR originated in a woman between 18 and 30 years old with type 1 diabetes. The sequencing sample was made of naive CD4+ T cells from blood. This chain uses TRBV7-2 with TRBJ1-1; D remains ambiguous. The CDR3 here is CASSLIFSNTEAFF. The DNA of the CDR3 is TGTGCCAGCAGCTTAATATTCTCGAACACTGAAGCTTTCTTT.